Described below is a single T cell receptor (beta chain) sequence and its context. Its antigen is still unknown. The sample holds no much larger clone one base away, and base qualities are not on file. The source of the sample is a study of control samples from healthy donors and cancer patients (dated by TCRdb to 2020 to 2021). V was cut back by 7 bases and J by 7 bases, leaving a gap of 19 bases between them. The germline V gene sets CDR1 to SQVTM and CDR2 to ANQGSEA. The CDR3 numbers 13 residues from cysteine through phenylalanine. Only the CDR3 DNA stays, 39 bases, in frame from base 1. Preparation of the library involved the immunoSEQ multiplex PCR assay. TCRdb provides this immuneACCESS table in a form limited to in-frame rearrangements. Some clones are lacking; in checked studies, under half of them reflect an unresolved V gene, and why the rest are absent is not known. The sample table shows more than 95,000 clones, and roughly 90% are seen once. Of the sample, about 20% is held by the ten largest clones.

The sequence links TRBV29-1 to TRBJ1-1, and possibly TRBD1, on 6 matching bases. The source of this sequence is a man in his sixties with lung cancer. Sample: PBMCs. CDR3 sequence: CSALDRDTLEAFF. DNA sequence: TGCAGCGCTTTAGACCGGGACACCCTTGAAGCTTTCTTT.